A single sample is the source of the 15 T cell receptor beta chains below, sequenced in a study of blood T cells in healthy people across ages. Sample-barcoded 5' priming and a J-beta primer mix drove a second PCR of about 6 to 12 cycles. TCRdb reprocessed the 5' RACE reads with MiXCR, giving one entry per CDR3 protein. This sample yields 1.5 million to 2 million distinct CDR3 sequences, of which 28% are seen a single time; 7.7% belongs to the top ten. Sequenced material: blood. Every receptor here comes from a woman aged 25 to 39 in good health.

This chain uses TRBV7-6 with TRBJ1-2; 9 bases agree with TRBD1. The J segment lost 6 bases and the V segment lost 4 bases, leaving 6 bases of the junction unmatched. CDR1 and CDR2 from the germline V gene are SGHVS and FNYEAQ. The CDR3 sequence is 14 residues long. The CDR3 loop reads CASSSGQGTDGYTF. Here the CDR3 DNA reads TGTGCCAGCAGCTCGGGACAGGGTACTGATGGCTACACCTTC.

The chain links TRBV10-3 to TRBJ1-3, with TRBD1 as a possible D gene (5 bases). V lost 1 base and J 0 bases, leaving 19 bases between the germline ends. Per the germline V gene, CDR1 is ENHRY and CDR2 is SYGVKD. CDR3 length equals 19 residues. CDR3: CAISELQPGRIISGNTIYF. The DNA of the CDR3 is TGTGCCATCAGTGAGTTACAACCGGGACGGATAATCTCTGGAAACACCATATATTTT.

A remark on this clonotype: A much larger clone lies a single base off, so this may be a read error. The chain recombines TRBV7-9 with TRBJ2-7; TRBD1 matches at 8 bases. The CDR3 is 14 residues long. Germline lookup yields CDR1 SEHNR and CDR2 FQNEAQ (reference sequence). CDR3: CAGSSRDRTYEQYF. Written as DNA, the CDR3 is TGTGCCGGCAGCTCGCGGGACAGGACCTACGAGCAGTACTTC.

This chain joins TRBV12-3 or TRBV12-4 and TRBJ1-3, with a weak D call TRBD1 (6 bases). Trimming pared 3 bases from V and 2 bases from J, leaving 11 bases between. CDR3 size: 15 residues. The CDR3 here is CASSFRGTTGNTIYF. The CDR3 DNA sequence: TGTGCCAGCAGTTTTCGGGGGACAACTGGAAACACCATATATTTT.

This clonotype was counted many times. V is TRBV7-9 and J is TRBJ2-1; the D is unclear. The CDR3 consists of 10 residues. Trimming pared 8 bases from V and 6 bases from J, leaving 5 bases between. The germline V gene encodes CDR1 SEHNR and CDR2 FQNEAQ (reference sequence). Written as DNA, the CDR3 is TGTGCCAGCTCACCCAATGAGCAGTTCTTC. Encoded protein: CASSPNEQFF.

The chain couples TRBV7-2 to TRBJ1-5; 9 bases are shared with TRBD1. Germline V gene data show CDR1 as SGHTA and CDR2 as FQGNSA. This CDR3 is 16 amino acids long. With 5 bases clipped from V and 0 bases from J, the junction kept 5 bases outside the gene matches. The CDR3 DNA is TGTGCCAGCAGCAAGACAGGGGGGACTAGCAATCAGCCCCAGCATTTT. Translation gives CASSKTGGTSNQPQHF.

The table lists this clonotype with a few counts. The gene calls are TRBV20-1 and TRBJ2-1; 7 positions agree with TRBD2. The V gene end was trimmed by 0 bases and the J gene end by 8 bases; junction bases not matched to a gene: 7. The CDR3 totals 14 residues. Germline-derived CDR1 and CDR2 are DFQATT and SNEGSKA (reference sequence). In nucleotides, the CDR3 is TGCAGTGCTAGAGATTCGGGGAGGGACGATGAGCAGTTCTTC. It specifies CSARDSGRDDEQFF.

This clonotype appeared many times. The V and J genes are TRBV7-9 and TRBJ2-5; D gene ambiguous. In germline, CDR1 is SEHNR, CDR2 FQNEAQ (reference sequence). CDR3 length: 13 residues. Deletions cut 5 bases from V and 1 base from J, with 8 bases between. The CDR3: CASSRSFQETQYF. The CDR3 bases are TGTGCCAGCAGCCGTAGCTTCCAAGAGACCCAGTACTTC.

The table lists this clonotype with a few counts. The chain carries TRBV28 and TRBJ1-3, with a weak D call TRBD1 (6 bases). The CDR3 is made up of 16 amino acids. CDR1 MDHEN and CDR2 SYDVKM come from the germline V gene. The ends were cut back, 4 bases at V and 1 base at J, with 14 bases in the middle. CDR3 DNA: TGTGCCAGCAGTTCCCTCGGGGGCGCTTCTGGAAACACCATATATTTT. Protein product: CASSSLGGASGNTIYF.

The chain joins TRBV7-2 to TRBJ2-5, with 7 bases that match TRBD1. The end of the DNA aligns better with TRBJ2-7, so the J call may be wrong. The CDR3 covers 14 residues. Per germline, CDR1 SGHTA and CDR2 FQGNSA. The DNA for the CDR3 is TGTGCCAGCAGCTTAGACAGGGGTTGGTACGAGCAGTACTTC. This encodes CASSLDRGWYEQYF.

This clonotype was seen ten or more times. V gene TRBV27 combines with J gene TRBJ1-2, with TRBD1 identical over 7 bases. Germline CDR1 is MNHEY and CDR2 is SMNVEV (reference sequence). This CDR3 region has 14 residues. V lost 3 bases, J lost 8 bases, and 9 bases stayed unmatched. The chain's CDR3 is CASSLGDSTRGYTF. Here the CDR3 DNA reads TGTGCCAGCAGTTTGGGGGACAGTACTCGCGGCTACACCTTC.

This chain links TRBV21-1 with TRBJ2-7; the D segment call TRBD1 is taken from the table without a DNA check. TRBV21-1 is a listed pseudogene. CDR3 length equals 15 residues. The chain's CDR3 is CASSKCRPHSYEQYF. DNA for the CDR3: TGTGCCAGCAGCAAATGCAGGCCCCATTCCTACGAGCAGTACTTC.

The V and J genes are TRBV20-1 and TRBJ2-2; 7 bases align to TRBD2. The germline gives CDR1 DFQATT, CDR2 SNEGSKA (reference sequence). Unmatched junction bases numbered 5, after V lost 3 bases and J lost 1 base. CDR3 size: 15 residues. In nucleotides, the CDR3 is TGCAGTGCTAGTCCCTTAGCGGGGAACACCGGGGAGCTGTTTTTT. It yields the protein CSASPLAGNTGELFF.

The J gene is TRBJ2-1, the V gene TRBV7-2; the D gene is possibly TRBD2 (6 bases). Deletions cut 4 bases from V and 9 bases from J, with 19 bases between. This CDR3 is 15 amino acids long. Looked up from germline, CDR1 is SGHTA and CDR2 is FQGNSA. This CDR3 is CASSSTGTVGGEQFF. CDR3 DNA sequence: TGTGCCAGCAGCTCGACCGGGACTGTAGGCGGTGAGCAGTTCTTC.

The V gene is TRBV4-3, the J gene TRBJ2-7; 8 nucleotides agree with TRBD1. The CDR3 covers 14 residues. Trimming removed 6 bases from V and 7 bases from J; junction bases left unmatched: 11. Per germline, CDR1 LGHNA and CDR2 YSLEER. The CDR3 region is CASSRQGNGDEQYF. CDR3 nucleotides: TGCGCCAGCAGTCGACAGGGGAACGGGGATGAGCAGTACTTC.